Following are 23 T cell receptor beta chains from one sample sequenced in a study of regulatory T cells in long-lasting Graves disease. As for time point: newly diagnosed GD, antithyroid drugs for less than 3 months. Making the TCR library involved RNA that had been extracted from PBMCs. In building TCR beta libraries, iRepertoire HTBI primers were used together with Arm-PCR of CDR3 regions. TCRdb analysed the multiplex PCR reads with MiXCR anew, one entry per CDR3 protein. The sample carries around 450,000 distinct CDR3 sequences, just under 15% recorded once. The same data also contributed to another study, on T cells in Graves' hyperthyroidism and ophthalmopathy.

Sequenced here: peripheral blood mononuclear cells (PBMCs), sampled at new diagnosis, from a patient treated with antithyroid drugs. Receptors were obtained from a woman in her 30s with Graves disease.

This clonotype was observed a handful of times. The chain uses TRBV30 and TRBJ2-1, with 7 bases fitting TRBD2. There are 14 residues in the CDR3. V was clipped by 2 bases and J by 4 bases; unmatched bases: 5. Germline-derived CDR1 and CDR2 are GTSNPN and SVGIG (reference sequence). The CDR3 loop reads CAWSPWEGYNEQFF. The CDR3 DNA reads TGTGCCTGGAGTCCGTGGGAGGGGTACAATGAGCAGTTCTTC.

The sample holds many counts of this clonotype. CDR3 DNA: TGTGCCAGCAGCCCGACGACAGGCGGCAATCAGCCCCAGCATTTT. This gives the protein CASSPTTGGNQPQHF. The V call is TRBV3-1, the J call TRBJ1-5; D is possibly TRBD1 (6 bases). The ends were cut back, 4 bases at V and 2 bases at J, with 12 bases in the middle. This CDR3 spans 15 amino acids. Germline V gives CDR1 LGHDT, CDR2 YNNKEL (reference sequence).

Of note for this clonotype: Compared with germline, one end of the junction differs, possibly owing to a read error. V usage is TRBV4-2 and J usage is TRBJ1-2; 10 bases align to TRBD1. This CDR3 is built from 15 residues. Germline CDR1 LGHNA, CDR2 YNFKEQ. This CDR3 reads CAGSQPTGGSHGYTF. Here the CDR3 DNA reads TGTGCCGGCAGCCAACCGACAGGGGGCTCTCATGGCTACACCTTC.

This clonotype was found many times. V and J are TRBV18 and TRBJ1-2, with 11 nucleotides matching TRBD1. The V and J ends lost 3 bases and 6 bases, in that order; junction bases with no gene match: 9. The CDR3 is 16 amino acids. The germline V gene has CDR1 KGHSH and CDR2 LQKENI. CDR3 loop: CASSPDRTGGIDGYTF. The CDR3 region has the DNA TGTGCCAGCTCACCTGATCGGACAGGGGGCATCGATGGCTACACCTTC.

This clonotype has only a few counts. The chain links TRBV19 to TRBJ2-7; TRBD2 is a possible D gene (6 bases). CDR1 and CDR2 (germline): LNHDA, SQIVND (reference sequence). V lost 2 bases and J lost 4, with 15 bases in between. The CDR3 runs 15 residues. The CDR3 coding sequence is TGTGCCAGTAGTATATCGGTAGCGGTGAGATACGAGCAGTACTTC. Protein sequence: CASSISVAVRYEQYF.

This clonotype was counted between two and nine times. The V gene is TRBV9, the J gene TRBJ2-2; perhaps TRBD1 as D (6 bases). The ends were cut back, 4 bases at V and 3 bases at J, with 16 bases in the middle. The germline gives CDR1 SGDLS, CDR2 YYNGEE. This CDR3 is 16 amino acids long. CDR3 nucleotides: TGTGCCAGCAGCCCTGGGGGCGCCCTGCACACCGGGGAGCTGTTTTTT. It is translated as CASSPGGALHTGELFF.

This clonotype was seen at least ten times. V gene TRBV18 combines with J gene TRBJ1-5; tentative D call: TRBD1 (6 bases). V was pared by 2 bases and J by 7 bases, with 15 bases between. The germline V gene encodes CDR1 KGHSH and CDR2 LQKENI. This CDR3 spans 15 amino acids. In DNA form, the CDR3 reads TGTGCCAGCTCACCAGCAGGGGCGAGTCGGCAGCCCCAGCATTTT. This translates into CASSPAGASRQPQHF.

In this sample, this clonotype turned up many times. The J gene is TRBJ1-5, the V gene TRBV4-1, with 7 bases lining up with TRBD1. The CDR3 sequence is 17 residues long. The germline CDR1 and CDR2 sequences are MGHRA and YSYEKL. V lost 2 bases to trimming and J lost 6 bases; unmatched junction nucleotides: 13. In DNA form, the CDR3 reads TGCGCCAGCAGCCAAAGGACAGGCGTATGGGTTAGTCAGCCCCAGCATTTT. Translation: CASSQRTGVWVSQPQHF.

Many counts were recorded for this clonotype. In nucleotides, the CDR3 is TGTGCCACCAGTGATCCCGGGACTAGCGGGAGAGATACGCAGTATTTT. As protein: CATSDPGTSGRDTQYF. The chain employs TRBV24-1 and TRBJ2-3; 14 bases line up with TRBD2. After removal of 3 bases from V and 5 bases from J, the junction contained 3 bases not matched to a gene. Germline CDR1 and CDR2: KGHDR and SFDVKD. The CDR3 totals 16 residues.

This clonotype has a count of ten or more. This sequence joins TRBV2 and TRBJ2-5, with 11 positions matching TRBD2. This CDR3 is built from 14 residues. Trimming took 5 bases from V and 2 from J; bases not matched to a gene: 1. CDR1 is SNHLY and CDR2 is FYNNEI in the germline V gene. CDR3 in amino acids: CASSIAGGQETQYF. Written as DNA, the CDR3 is TGTGCCAGCAGTATAGCGGGAGGGCAAGAGACCCAGTACTTC.

This clonotype came up a few times. The rearrangement uses TRBV15 and TRBJ2-2; no clear D. The CDR3 contains 13 residues. The ends were cut back, 9 bases at V and 6 bases at J, with 14 bases in the middle. In germline, CDR1 is LNHNV, CDR2 YYDKDF (reference sequence). In DNA, the CDR3 is TGTGCCACAAGTTTGAATGGGCCCGGGGAGCTGTTTTTT. Translating it yields CATSLNGPGELFF. The full variable domain, its missing parts supplied by reference TRBV15 and TRBJ2-2, is DAMVIQNPRYQVTQFGKPVTLSCSQTLNHNVMYWYQQKSSQAPKLLFHYYDKDFNNEADTPDNFQSRRPNTSFCFLDIRSPGLGDTAMYLCATSLNGPGELFFGEGSRLTVL.

This clonotype has just a few counts. The chain employs TRBV5-1 and TRBJ2-1; D remains ambiguous. CDR1 is SGHRS and CDR2 is YFSETQ in the germline V gene. The ends were cut back, 1 base at V and 7 bases at J, with 9 bases in the middle. This CDR3 is built from 13 residues. The CDR3 loop is CASSLSTKNEQFF. The CDR3 region has the DNA TGCGCCAGCAGCTTGTCTACGAAAAATGAGCAGTTCTTC.

The sample holds many counts of this clonotype. This chain links TRBV19 with TRBJ2-5; D is uncertain. Trimming took 5 bases from V and 4 from J, leaving 5 bases between them. CDR1 and CDR2 from the germline V gene are LNHDA and SQIVND (reference sequence). This CDR3 contains 11 residues. The CDR3 DNA follows: TGTGCCAGTAGTGCCAGAGAGACCCAGTACTTC. Amino acids: CASSARETQYF. Drawing the rest from reference TRBV19 and TRBJ2-5, the complete variable domain is DGGITQSPKYLFRKEGQNVTLSCEQNLNHDAMYWYRQDPGQGLRLIYYSQIVNDFQKGDIAEGYSVSREKKESFPLTVTSAQKNPTAFYLCASSARETQYFGPGTRLLVL.

This clonotype was found many times. The chain is built from TRBV2 and TRBJ2-1, with 10 bases that match TRBD2. The CDR3 contains 14 residues. The germline CDR1 and CDR2 sequences are SNHLY and FYNNEI. With 3 bases clipped from V and 5 bases from J, the junction kept 1 base outside the gene matches. CDR3 protein: CASSDLAGDNEQFF. Here the CDR3 DNA reads TGTGCCAGCAGTGACCTAGCGGGGGACAATGAGCAGTTCTTC.

This clonotype was detected ten times or more. The chain links TRBV5-1 to TRBJ2-7, with 12 bases aligning to TRBD2. Trimming cost V 4 bases and J 2 bases; bases outside gene matches: 4. The CDR3 contains 15 residues. The germline V gene has CDR1 SGHRS and CDR2 YFSETQ. CDR3 loop: CASSMTSGSTYEQYF. The CDR3 DNA reads TGCGCCAGCAGCATGACTAGCGGGAGCACCTACGAGCAGTACTTC.

This clonotype was seen at least ten times. The chain has TRBV15 and TRBJ2-5; possibly TRBD2 for D (6 bases). V lost 0 bases to trimming and J lost 5 bases, with 10 bases between them. From germline, CDR1 is LNHNV and CDR2 YYDKDF (reference sequence). This CDR3 contains 14 residues. CDR3 protein: CATSREGLGETQYF. DNA of the CDR3: TGTGCCACCAGCAGAGAGGGACTGGGGGAGACCCAGTACTTC.

The J gene is TRBJ1-1, the V gene TRBV9, with TRBD1 as a possible D gene (5 bases). V lost 1 base and J lost 6, with 16 bases in between. This CDR3 contains 15 residues. Germline V CDR1 and CDR2: SGDLS, YYNGEE. This chain's CDR3 is CASSVTDGGGSEAFF. Here the CDR3 DNA reads TGTGCCAGCAGCGTAACCGATGGGGGGGGGTCTGAAGCTTTCTTT.

The V call is TRBV5-1, the J call TRBJ2-3, with 11 bases fitting TRBD2. V was clipped by 1 base and J by 6 bases; unmatched bases: 10. The CDR3 is 17 amino acids. Germline CDR1 is SGHRS and CDR2 is YFSETQ. The CDR3 is CASSLKASLAGGDTQYF. The CDR3 region has the DNA TGCGCCAGCAGCTTGAAAGCTAGTCTAGCGGGAGGTGATACGCAGTATTTT.

V usage is TRBV7-9 and J usage is TRBJ2-1, with D possibly matching TRBD2 (6 bases). The V end lost 7 bases, the J end lost 5 bases, and 18 bases lay between the germline ends. The germline CDR1 and CDR2 sequences are SEHNR and FQNEAQ (reference sequence). The CDR3 has 15 amino acids. CDR3 nucleotides: TGTGCCAGCAACCTCTGGGTAGCGGCTAACAATGAGCAGTTCTTC. Protein product: CASNLWVAANNEQFF.

In its sample, this clonotype was seen many times. The chain is built from TRBV20-1 and TRBJ2-5; D call uncertain. This CDR3 has 14 residues. Germline values: CDR1 DFQATT, CDR2 SNEGSKA (reference sequence). V lost 2 bases, J lost 2 bases, and 12 bases lay in between. The CDR3 region has the DNA TGCAGTGCTAGATTGGGCAGCCCGCAAGAGACCCAGTACTTC. It is translated as CSARLGSPQETQYF.

In the case of this clonotype: A far larger clone is only one base removed, so a read error is likely. The chain links TRBV4-1 to TRBJ2-3; 7 bases match TRBD1. Near its end, the DNA agrees better with TRBJ2-5, so the J call may be wrong. The CDR3 runs 16 residues. Germline CDR1 and CDR2: MGHRA and YSYEKL. The CDR3 protein is CASGQEETGDRGTQYF. In DNA, the CDR3 is TGCGCCAGCGGCCAAGAGGAAACAGGGGATCGGGGGACCCAGTACTTC.

The sample holds many counts of this clonotype. The chain carries TRBV2 and TRBJ1-2, with 7 bases lining up with TRBD1. CDR3 length equals 12 residues. Germline values: CDR1 SNHLY, CDR2 FYNNEI. With V trimmed by 9 bases and J by 6 bases, 7 bases remained unmatched. CDR3 nucleotide sequence: TGTGCCAGGGATGCAGGGGGTGATGGCTACACCTTC. This gives the protein CARDAGGDGYTF.

This clonotype was counted between two and nine times. V usage is TRBV25-1 and J usage is TRBJ2-2, with D maybe TRBD1 (6 bases). V was clipped by 3 bases and J by 2 bases, with 16 bases between them. CDR1 is MGHDK and CDR2 is SYGVNS in the germline V gene. This CDR3 is 17 amino acids long. As DNA, the CDR3 is TGTGCCAGCAGTGACCGCTTACGGACAGCCAACACCGGGGAGCTGTTTTTT. Its protein product is CASSDRLRTANTGELFF.